Below are 10 T cell receptor beta chains sequenced from a single sample in a study of vaccination and CD4 T cells after COVID-19. Sequenced with the Oncomine TCR Beta short-read assay was DNA taken from cultured CD4+ T cells. TCRdb re-derived calls from the PCR reads in MiXCR, one entry per CDR3 protein. The table shows some 10,000 distinct CDR3 sequences, with 35% to 50% occurring only once. Documented treatment: roughly nine-day PBMC culture with coronavirus spike peptide pools or control peptides (ViraFEST assay). Antigens for these TCRs are unknown. Sequencing was carried out using CD4+ T cells from blood, cultured in vitro. Receptor source: a human donor who had recovered from COVID-19.

This clonotype was counted a few times. The chain combines TRBV6-2 or TRBV6-3 with TRBJ1-1; D remains unclear. Germline V lookup: CDR1 MNHEY, CDR2 SVGEGT. This CDR3 spans 16 amino acids. Trimming cost V 8 bases and J 0 bases, with 19 bases left between them. The chain's CDR3 is CASQPLGNSMNTEAFF. CDR3 coding DNA: TGTGCCAGCCAGCCCTTGGGGAATTCGATGAACACTGAAGCTTTCTTT.

The DNA for the CDR3 is TGCAGTACACGGGGGTTGTACAGCTACGCAGCAGCTACTAGCACAGATACGCAGTATTTT. Translated: CSTRGLYSYAAATSTDTQYF. This chain links TRBV20-1 with TRBJ2-3; D perhaps matches TRBD2 (6 bases). The CDR3 loop spans 20 amino acids. Germline lookup yields CDR1 DFQATT and CDR2 SNEGSKA (reference sequence). Between the trimmed V and J ends, which lost 8 bases and 0 bases, there was a span of 33 bases.

Worth noting for this clonotype: At one of its ends the junction is not consistent with the germline gene, which may arise from a read error. The V call is TRBV6-1, the J call TRBJ2-7, with TRBD2 identical over 7 bases. The CDR3 spans 16 residues. The germline V gene has CDR1 MNHNS and CDR2 SASEGT. CDR3: CAISETLVGGPYEQYF. The CDR3 nucleotides read TGTGCCATCAGTGAGACCCTAGTGGGAGGGCCATACGAGCAGTACTTC.

The rearrangement links TRBV6-4 to TRBJ2-3; D unclear. CDR1 and CDR2 (germline): MRHNA, SNTAGT. Deletions cut 8 bases from V and 3 bases from J, with 12 bases between. The CDR3 consists of 13 residues. The CDR3 coding sequence is TGTGCCAGCCCACAGACTGTAACAGATACGCAGTATTTT. It specifies CASPQTVTDTQYF.

This rearrangement joins TRBV20-1 to TRBJ2-7; 8 bases match TRBD2. After removal of 3 bases from V and 2 bases from J, the junction contained 6 bases not matched to a gene. In germline, CDR1 is DFQATT, CDR2 SNEGSKA (reference sequence). The CDR3 totals 14 residues. CDR3 DNA: TGCAGTGCTAGCCCGGGAGGGCCCGCCTACGAGCAGTACTTC. The encoded protein is CSASPGGPAYEQYF.

This clonotype turned up a few times. The chain links TRBV25-1 to TRBJ1-1; D gene uncertain. V was clipped by 4 bases and J by 0 bases, with 12 bases between them. This CDR3 is 15 amino acids long. Germline loops: CDR1 MGHDK, CDR2 SYGVNS. This chain's CDR3 is CASSALLGMNTEAFF. DNA of the CDR3: TGTGCCAGCAGTGCCTTGTTGGGTATGAACACTGAAGCTTTCTTT.

The CDR3 loop reads CSASIAGYQETQYF. As DNA, the CDR3 is TGCAGTGCATCCATAGCGGGGTACCAAGAGACCCAGTACTTC. The chain carries TRBV20-1 and TRBJ2-5; 8 bases agree with TRBD2. This CDR3 has 14 residues. With 6 bases clipped from V and 0 bases from J, the junction kept 6 bases outside the gene matches. CDR1 is DFQATT, CDR2 SNEGSKA, per germline (reference sequence).

V is TRBV5-1 and J is TRBJ1-1, with D uncertain. From germline, CDR1 is SGHRS and CDR2 YFSETQ. Trimming took 2 bases from V and 7 from J, leaving 18 bases between them. CDR3 length: 15 residues. In DNA form, the CDR3 reads TGCGCCAGCAGCTTATACGAGACTAGAACACATGAAGCTTTCTTT. This gives the protein CASSLYETRTHEAFF.

The chain carries TRBV6-1 and TRBJ2-7; 9 bases line up with TRBD1. CDR1 is MNHNS and CDR2 is SASEGT in the germline V gene. With 8 bases clipped from V and 2 bases from J, the junction kept 7 bases outside the gene matches. This CDR3 is built from 14 residues. The DNA for the CDR3 is TGTGCCAGCGGTCGGGACAGGGCGACCTACGAGCAGTACTTC. Translation: CASGRDRATYEQYF.

The gene calls are TRBV5-1 and TRBJ2-7; D is undetermined. With 0 bases removed from V and 1 base from J, the gap between germline ends came to 11 bases. Looked up from germline, CDR1 is SGHRS and CDR2 is YFSETQ. The CDR3 spans 15 residues. The chain's CDR3 is CASSLASTGSYEQYF. The CDR3 DNA follows: TGCGCCAGCAGCTTGGCCAGCACCGGGTCCTACGAGCAGTACTTC.